This TCR beta chain is drawn from a study of T-cell memory formation after mild COVID-19. Whole-study context: Clusters were largely donor specific.

Sample barcodes and UMIs were carried by the TCR alpha and TCR beta cDNA libraries that 5'RACE generated with constant-segment primers. MiXCR was run by TCRdb on the 5' RACE reads, yielding one entry per CDR3 protein. This table holds roughly 480,000 distinct CDR3 sequences, around a quarter found once. Trimming removed 0 bases from V and 2 bases from J; junction bases left unmatched: 2. Germline V gene data show CDR1 as ENHRY and CDR2 as SYGVKD. The CDR3 consists of 16 residues. Whole-study results and caveats: Most CD4+ clones that shrank were in CM and EM, while CD8+ ones turned up in EMRA.

With respect to this clonotype: Its antigen is as yet unknown.

The material sequenced was PBMCs or a T cell subset sorted from them (not recorded which). This TCR derives from an adult woman who had mild COVID-19 (a few samples of this study predate the infection). Cell type and time point are not known. The chain couples TRBV10-3 to TRBJ2-5; 11 bases agree with TRBD2. For the CDR3, the DNA is TGTGCCATCAGTGAGTCCCTAGCGGGGGGACAAGAGACCCAGTACTTC. Its translation: CAISESLAGGQETQYF.